The 13 T cell receptor beta chains below were found in one sample sequenced in a study of graft-versus-host responses after intestinal transplantation (TCRdb year 2021). To prepare the library, the immunoSEQ multiplex PCR assay was applied. What TCRdb holds here is the immuneACCESS table cut down to in-frame rearrangements. Part of the clones is not present; checked against another copy, under half of the missing clones reflect an unresolved V gene, and the others are unexplained. Recorded for this sample are about 15,000 clones; under 35% of them occurred a single time. The top ten constitute less than 5% of the sample. The time point label of this sample denotes: cells obtained before transplantation from donor or recipient. The specimen comprised alloreactive CD4+ T cells from a mixed lymphocyte reaction culture, sampled before intestinal transplant. Per the publication, the cell subset or site label means: CFSE-low proliferating T cells sorted from roughly 6-day pre-transplant mixed lymphocyte reaction (GvH or HvG direction). These receptors were collected from a human patient who received an intestinal transplant.

The J gene is TRBJ2-2, the V gene TRBV5-1; the D call may be TRBD1 or TRBD2 (5 bases each). This CDR3 comprises 17 residues. Germline CDR1 reads SGHRS; CDR2 reads YFSETQ. Trimming stripped 4 bases from V and 0 bases from J, with 16 bases between. CDR3 DNA: TGCGCCAGCAGCCCACGGGTGGGGACGGCGAACACCGGGGAGCTGTTTTTT. This gives the protein CASSPRVGTANTGELFF.

This clone ranks as medium-sized. DNA of the CDR3: TGTGCCAGTAGTCTTCGGACAGGAGCCCTTGGAAACACCATATATTTT. Translated: CASSLRTGALGNTIYF. The V and J genes are TRBV19 and TRBJ1-3; TRBD1 agrees at 7 bases. Germline V gives CDR1 LNHDA, CDR2 SQIVND (reference sequence). The CDR3 contains 16 residues. The ends lost 5 bases at V and 3 bases at J; junction bases unmatched: 10.

The table lists this clone with a few counts. V gene TRBV18 combines with J gene TRBJ2-5; TRBD1 matches 10 bases. The DNA end is more similar to TRBJ2-7, so the J call may be wrong. The CDR3 covers 14 residues. Germline CDR1 reads KGHSH; CDR2 reads LQKENI. As DNA, the CDR3 is TGTGCCAGCTCACCCCGGGACAGGGGTTACGAGCAGTACTTC. It encodes CASSPRDRGYEQYF.

This sequence joins TRBV2 and TRBJ2-7, with a possible D match to TRBD1 (7 bases). V lost 7 bases, J lost 2 bases, and 21 bases lay in between. The CDR3 length is 16 residues. CDR1 SNHLY and CDR2 FYNNEI come from the germline V gene. This CDR3 is CASKVPGRGQTYEQYF. The CDR3, as DNA: TGTGCCAGCAAGGTTCCCGGGCGGGGACAGACCTACGAGCAGTACTTC.

This clone is labeled medium-sized. This sequence joins TRBV5-1 and TRBJ2-2; no clear D. This CDR3 region has 12 residues. V was clipped by 0 bases and J by 6 bases, with 3 bases between them. From germline, CDR1 is SGHRS and CDR2 YFSETQ. The CDR3 sequence: CASSLGAGELFF. The DNA of the CDR3 is TGCGCCAGCAGCTTGGGGGCCGGGGAGCTGTTTTTT.

This clone was counted between two and nine times. J is TRBJ1-2 and V is TRBV30, with TRBD1 as a possible D gene (6 bases). Trimming took 4 bases from V and 2 from J, leaving 8 bases between them. Germline-derived CDR1 and CDR2 are GTSNPN and SVGIG (reference sequence). The CDR3 length is 12 residues. CDR3 bases: TGTGCCTGGACAGGGACAAACTATGGCTACACCTTC. Amino acids: CAWTGTNYGYTF.

The gene calls are TRBV6-5 and TRBJ2-7; the match to TRBD2 covers 12 bases. Germline V gives CDR1 MNHEY, CDR2 SVGAGI. The CDR3 consists of 15 residues. With 4 bases clipped from V and 2 bases from J, the junction kept 3 bases outside the gene matches. The DNA for the CDR3 is TGTGCCAGCAGTTCTCTAGCGGGAGGGACCTACGAGCAGTACTTC. It codes for CASSSLAGGTYEQYF.

The genes are TRBV21-1 and TRBJ2-2; the table assigns TRBD2, which was not confirmed against the DNA. TRBV21-1 is a pseudogene. This CDR3 has 17 amino acids. The CDR3 DNA reads as TGTGCCAGTCCCGAAAGGGCGGGACTAGCGGGAGCCGGGGAGCTGTTTTTT. Translating it yields CASPERAGLAGAGELFF.

The genes are TRBV5-1 and TRBJ1-2; weak D call: TRBD1 (6 bases). Germline-derived CDR1 and CDR2 are SGHRS and YFSETQ. CDR3 length: 14 amino acids. V gave up 3 bases and J gave up 3 bases, with 12 bases separating them. The CDR3 loop reads CASSSTGSYYGYTF. The CDR3 DNA reads as TGCGCCAGCAGCTCGACAGGCTCCTACTATGGCTACACCTTC. Combining the CDR3 with reference TRBV5-1 and TRBJ1-2 gives the whole variable domain KAGVTQTPRYLIKTRGQQVTLSCSPISGHRSVSWYQQTPGQGLQFLFEYFSETQRNKGNFPGRFSGRQFSNSRSEMNVSTLELGDSALYLCASSSTGSYYGYTFGSGTRLTVV.

This clone was observed once. The rearrangement uses TRBV5-4 and TRBJ1-4; TRBD1 matches 8 bases. The V gene end was trimmed by 0 bases and the J gene end by 6 bases; junction bases not matched to a gene: 1. This CDR3 contains 14 residues. The germline CDR1 and CDR2 sequences are SGHNT and YYREEE (reference sequence). CDR3 amino acids: CASSLGTGYEKLFF. CDR3 sequence (DNA): TGTGCCAGCAGCTTGGGGACAGGGTATGAAAAACTGTTTTTT.

The rearrangement uses TRBV7-8 and TRBJ2-7, with D perhaps matching TRBD1 (6 bases). Germline lookup yields CDR1 SGHVS and CDR2 FQNEAQ. Deletions cut 2 bases from V and 2 bases from J, with 16 bases between. The CDR3 loop spans 16 amino acids. This CDR3 reads CASSLTGRQGTYEQYF. The CDR3 DNA reads as TGTGCCAGCAGCTTAACCGGTAGGCAGGGGACCTACGAGCAGTACTTC.

V is TRBV9 and J is TRBJ2-5; the D is unclear. V lost 0 bases to trimming and J lost 1 base, with 10 bases between them. Germline assignment: CDR1 SGDLS and CDR2 YYNGEE. This CDR3 comprises 15 residues. As DNA, the CDR3 is TGTGCCAGCAGCGTAGGGATAGAGTTCCAAGAGACCCAGTACTTC. Protein: CASSVGIEFQETQYF.

This clone has just a few counts. The V gene is TRBV30, the J gene TRBJ1-2, with 7 bases matching TRBD1. With 0 bases clipped from V and 2 bases from J, the junction kept 15 bases outside the gene matches. Germline lookup yields CDR1 GTSNPN and CDR2 SVGIG (reference sequence). The CDR3 extends over 18 amino acids. Here the CDR3 reads CAWSVRFGVGGPNYGYTF. CDR3 nucleotides: TGTGCCTGGAGTGTACGATTCGGGGTAGGGGGCCCCAACTATGGCTACACCTTC.